This TCR beta chain was retrieved from a study of beta chain features in type 1 diabetes. Findings of the study overall: Shorter TCRB CDR3s, moderately but significantly so, marked every one of the four CD4+ subsets in Type 1 diabetes patients.

Every bit of the isolated RNA underwent reverse transcription, so sequencing read expressed TCRB transcripts. TCRdb's table, derived via immunoSEQ multiplex PCR, lists solely in-frame clones and lacks some. The sample includes 300,000 to 350,000 clones, about 14% seen only once; the top ten take roughly 0.015%. The CDR3 sequence is 14 residues long. The V segment lost 6 bases and the J segment 2 bases; nucleotides outside the gene matches: 4. Germline CDR1 KGHSH, CDR2 LQKENI. About this clone: No antigen is known for it.

The chain links TRBV18 to TRBJ2-5, with 9 positions matching TRBD1. The sequenced material came from naive CD4+ T cells from blood. The TCR sequence derives from a woman aged 18-29 years with type 1 diabetes. In DNA, the CDR3 is TGTGCCAGCTCCCACGGGACAGGGCAAGAGACCCAGTACTTC. Its translation is CASSHGTGQETQYF. The full variable domain, completed using reference TRBV18 and TRBJ2-5, is NAGVMQNPRHLVRRRGQEARLRCSPMKGHSHVYWYRQLPEEGLKFMVYLQKENIIDESGMPKERFSAEFPKEGPSILRIQQVVRGDSAAYFCASSHGTGQETQYFGPGTRLLVL.